This T cell receptor beta chain was profiled in a study of regulatory T cells in long-lasting Graves disease. Study-level results: Segments TRBV28, TRBJ1-2 and TRBJ2-5 showed preferential usage in persistent disease. New patients shared roughly 1,000 public clonotypes, fewer than the approximately 2,500 shared by persistent patients.

Time point here: persistent/refractory GD, antithyroid drugs over 5 years with positive TRAb. Following extraction of RNA from PBMCs, that RNA was used to make the TCR library. A peripheral blood sample, around 8.5 milliliters in volume, was drawn into EDTA tubes. The CDR3 is 11 residues long. The germline CDR1 and CDR2 sequences are SNHLY and FYNNEI. The ends were cut back, 8 bases at V and 8 bases at J, with 12 bases in the middle. Only a few counts were recorded for this clonotype. Its antigen remains unidentified. According to the study, TCR beta libraries were built with iRepertoire HTBI primers and CDR3-region Arm-PCR. TCRdb re-derived calls from the multiplex PCR reads in MiXCR, one entry per CDR3 protein. Among hundreds of thousands of distinct CDR3 sequences listed, approximately 31% were seen once.

The source material was peripheral blood mononuclear cells (PBMCs), sampled when the disease was refractory, from a patient treated with antithyroid drugs. The chain employs TRBV2 and TRBJ1-2; D remains unclear. The sequence came from a female donor with Graves disease. As DNA, the CDR3 is TGTGCCAGCGTATCCGCGGGGGGCTACACCTTC. Its translation: CASVSAGGYTF.